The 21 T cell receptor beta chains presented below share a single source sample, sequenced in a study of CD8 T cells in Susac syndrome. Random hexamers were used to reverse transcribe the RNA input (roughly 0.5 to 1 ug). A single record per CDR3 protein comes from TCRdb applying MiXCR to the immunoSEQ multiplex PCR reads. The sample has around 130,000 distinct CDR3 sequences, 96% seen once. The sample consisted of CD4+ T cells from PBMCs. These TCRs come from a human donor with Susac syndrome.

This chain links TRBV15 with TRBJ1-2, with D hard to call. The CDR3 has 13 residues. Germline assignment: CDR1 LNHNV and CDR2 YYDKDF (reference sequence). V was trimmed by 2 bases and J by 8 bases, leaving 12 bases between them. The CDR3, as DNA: TGTGCCACCAGCAGAAGTTATACCGAGGGCTACACCTTC. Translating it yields CATSRSYTEGYTF.

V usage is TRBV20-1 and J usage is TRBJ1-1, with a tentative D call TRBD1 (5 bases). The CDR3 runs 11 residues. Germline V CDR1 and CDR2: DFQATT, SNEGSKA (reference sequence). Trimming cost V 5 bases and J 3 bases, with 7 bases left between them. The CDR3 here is CSAGGDTEAFF. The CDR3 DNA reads TGCAGTGCTGGAGGGGACACTGAAGCTTTCTTT.

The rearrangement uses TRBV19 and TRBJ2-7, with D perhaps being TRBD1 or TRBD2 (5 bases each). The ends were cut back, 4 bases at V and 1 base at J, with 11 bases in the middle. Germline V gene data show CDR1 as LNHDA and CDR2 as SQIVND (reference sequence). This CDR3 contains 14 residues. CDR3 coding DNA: TGTGCCAGTAGTAACCGGGACGGATCCTACGAGCAGTACTTC. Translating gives CASSNRDGSYEQYF.

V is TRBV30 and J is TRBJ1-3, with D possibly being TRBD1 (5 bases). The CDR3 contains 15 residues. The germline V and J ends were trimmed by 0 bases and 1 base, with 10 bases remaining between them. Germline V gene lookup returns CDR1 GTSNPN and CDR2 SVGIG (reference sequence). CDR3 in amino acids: CAWSVTGLSGNTIYF. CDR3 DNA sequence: TGTGCCTGGAGTGTAACGGGACTATCTGGAAACACCATATATTTT.

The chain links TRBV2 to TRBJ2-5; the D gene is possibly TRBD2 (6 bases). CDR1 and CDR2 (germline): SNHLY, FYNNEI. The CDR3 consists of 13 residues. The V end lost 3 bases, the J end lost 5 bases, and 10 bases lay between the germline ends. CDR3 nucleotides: TGTGCCAGCAGTGAGGAGGGATTGGAGACCCAGTACTTC. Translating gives CASSEEGLETQYF.

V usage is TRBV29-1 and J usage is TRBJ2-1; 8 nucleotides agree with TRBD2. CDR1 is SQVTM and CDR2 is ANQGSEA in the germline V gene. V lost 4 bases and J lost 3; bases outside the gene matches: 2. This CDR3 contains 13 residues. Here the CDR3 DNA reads TGCAGCGTTGTGACTAGCGACTACAATGAGCAGTTCTTC. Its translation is CSVVTSDYNEQFF.

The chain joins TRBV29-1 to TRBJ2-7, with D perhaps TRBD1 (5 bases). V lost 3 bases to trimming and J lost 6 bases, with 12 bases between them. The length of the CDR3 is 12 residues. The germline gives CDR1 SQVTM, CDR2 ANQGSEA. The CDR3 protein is CSVEGRAGEQYF. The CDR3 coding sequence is TGCAGCGTTGAGGGCAGGGCCGGCGAGCAGTACTTC.

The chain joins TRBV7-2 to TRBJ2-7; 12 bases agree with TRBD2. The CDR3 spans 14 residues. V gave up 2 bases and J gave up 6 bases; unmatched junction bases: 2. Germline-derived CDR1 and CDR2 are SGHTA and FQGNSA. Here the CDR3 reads CASSLRLAGAEQYF. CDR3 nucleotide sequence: TGTGCCAGCAGCTTAAGACTAGCGGGAGCCGAGCAGTACTTC.

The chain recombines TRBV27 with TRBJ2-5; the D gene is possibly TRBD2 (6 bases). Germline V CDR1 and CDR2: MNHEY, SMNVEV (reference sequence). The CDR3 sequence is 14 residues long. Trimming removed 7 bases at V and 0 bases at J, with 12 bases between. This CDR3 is CASKEGLNQETQYF. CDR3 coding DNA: TGTGCCAGCAAGGAGGGATTAAACCAAGAGACCCAGTACTTC.

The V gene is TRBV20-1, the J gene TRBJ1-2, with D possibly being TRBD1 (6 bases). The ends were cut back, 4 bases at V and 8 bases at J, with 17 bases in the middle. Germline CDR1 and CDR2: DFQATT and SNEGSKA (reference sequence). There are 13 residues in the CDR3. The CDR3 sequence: CSAITAGAAGYTF. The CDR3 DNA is TGCAGTGCTATTACCGCAGGGGCGGCAGGCTACACCTTC.

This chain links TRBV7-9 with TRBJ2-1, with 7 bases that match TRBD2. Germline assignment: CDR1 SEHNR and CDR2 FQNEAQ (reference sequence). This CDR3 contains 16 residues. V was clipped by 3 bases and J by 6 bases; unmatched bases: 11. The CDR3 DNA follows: TGTGCCAGCAGCTTTAAAGCGGGGAAAGCGGTCAATGAGCAGTTCTTC. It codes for CASSFKAGKAVNEQFF.

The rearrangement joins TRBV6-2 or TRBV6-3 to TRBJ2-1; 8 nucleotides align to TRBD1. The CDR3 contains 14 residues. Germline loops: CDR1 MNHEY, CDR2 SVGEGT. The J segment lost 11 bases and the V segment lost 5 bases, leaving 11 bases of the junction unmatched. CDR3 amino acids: CASSPLTGGTKQFF. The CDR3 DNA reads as TGTGCCAGCAGTCCATTAACAGGGGGGACGAAGCAGTTCTTC.

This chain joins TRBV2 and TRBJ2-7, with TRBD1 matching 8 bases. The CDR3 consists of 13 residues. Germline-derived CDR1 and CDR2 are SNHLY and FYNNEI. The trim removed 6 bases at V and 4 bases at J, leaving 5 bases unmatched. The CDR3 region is CASRDRDLYEQYF. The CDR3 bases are TGTGCCAGCAGGGACAGGGACTTATACGAGCAGTACTTC.

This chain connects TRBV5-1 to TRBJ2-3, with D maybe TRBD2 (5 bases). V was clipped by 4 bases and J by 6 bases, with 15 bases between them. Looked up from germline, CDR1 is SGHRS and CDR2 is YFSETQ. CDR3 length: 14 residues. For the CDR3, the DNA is TGCGCCAGCAGCCTGGACTCGCCTCGGGATACGCAGTATTTT. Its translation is CASSLDSPRDTQYF.

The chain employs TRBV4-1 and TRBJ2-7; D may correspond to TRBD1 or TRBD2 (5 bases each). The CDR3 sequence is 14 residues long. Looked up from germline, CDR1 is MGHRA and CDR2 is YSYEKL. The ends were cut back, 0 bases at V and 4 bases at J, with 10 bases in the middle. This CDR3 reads CASSQEPGAYEQYF. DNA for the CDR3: TGCGCCAGCAGCCAAGAACCCGGGGCTTACGAGCAGTACTTC.

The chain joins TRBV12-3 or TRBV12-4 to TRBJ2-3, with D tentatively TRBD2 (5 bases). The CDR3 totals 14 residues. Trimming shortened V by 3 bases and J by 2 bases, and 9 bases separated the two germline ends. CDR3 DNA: TGTGCCAGCAGTTTCGAGGGTTTCACAGATACGCAGTATTTT. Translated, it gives CASSFEGFTDTQYF.

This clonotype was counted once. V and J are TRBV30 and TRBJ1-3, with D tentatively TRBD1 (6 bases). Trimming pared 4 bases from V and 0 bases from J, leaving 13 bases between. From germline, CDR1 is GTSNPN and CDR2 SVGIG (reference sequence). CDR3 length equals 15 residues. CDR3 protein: CAWKRADSSGNTIYF. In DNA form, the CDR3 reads TGTGCCTGGAAACGCGCGGACAGCTCTGGAAACACCATATATTTT.

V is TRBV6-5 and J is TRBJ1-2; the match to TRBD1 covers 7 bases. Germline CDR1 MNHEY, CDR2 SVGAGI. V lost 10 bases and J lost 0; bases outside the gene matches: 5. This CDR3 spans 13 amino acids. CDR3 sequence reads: CATGTAPNYGYTF. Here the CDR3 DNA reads TGTGCCACCGGGACAGCGCCTAACTATGGCTACACCTTC.

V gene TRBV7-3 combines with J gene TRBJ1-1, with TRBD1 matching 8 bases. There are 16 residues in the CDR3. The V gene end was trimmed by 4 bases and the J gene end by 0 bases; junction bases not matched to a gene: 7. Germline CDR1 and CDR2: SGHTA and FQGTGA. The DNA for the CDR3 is TGTGCCAGCAGCTCCACCGGGACAGGAGTGAACACTGAAGCTTTCTTT. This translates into CASSSTGTGVNTEAFF.

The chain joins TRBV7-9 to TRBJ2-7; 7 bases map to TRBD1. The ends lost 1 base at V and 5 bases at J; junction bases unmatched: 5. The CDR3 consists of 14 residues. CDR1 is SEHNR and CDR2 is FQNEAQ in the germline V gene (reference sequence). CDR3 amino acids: CASSLVQGENEQYF. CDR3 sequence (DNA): TGTGCCAGCAGCTTAGTGCAGGGGGAAAACGAGCAGTACTTC.

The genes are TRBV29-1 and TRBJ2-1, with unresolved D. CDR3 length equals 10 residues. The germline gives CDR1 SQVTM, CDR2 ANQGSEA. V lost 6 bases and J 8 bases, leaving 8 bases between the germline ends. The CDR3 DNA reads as TGCAGCGTCGCGAACTATGAGCAGTTCTTC. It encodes CSVANYEQFF.